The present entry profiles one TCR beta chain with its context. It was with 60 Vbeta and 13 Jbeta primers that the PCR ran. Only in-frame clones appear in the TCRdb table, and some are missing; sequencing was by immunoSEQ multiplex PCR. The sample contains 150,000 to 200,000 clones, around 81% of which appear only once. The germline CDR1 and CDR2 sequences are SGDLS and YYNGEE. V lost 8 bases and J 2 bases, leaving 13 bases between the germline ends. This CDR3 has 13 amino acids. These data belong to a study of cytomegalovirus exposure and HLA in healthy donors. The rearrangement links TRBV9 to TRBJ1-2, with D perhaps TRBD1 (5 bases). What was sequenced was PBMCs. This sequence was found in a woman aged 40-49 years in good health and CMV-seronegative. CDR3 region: CARDGAKNYGYTF. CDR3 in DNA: TGTGCCAGGGATGGGGCAAAGAACTATGGCTACACCTTC.